The next 17 T cell receptor beta chains were all read from a single sample in a study of blood T cell repertoires in COVID-19 (dated by TCRdb to 2018 to 2021). Libraries were constructed by the immunoSEQ multiplex PCR assay. Held by TCRdb, this immuneACCESS table contains in-frame sequences only and omits some clones. Under half of the omission traces to an unresolved V gene where checked; the cause of the rest is unknown. The table for this sample lists 45,000 to 55,000 clones; 88% of them were counted only once. The ten largest make up about 3% of the sample. Specimen: peripheral blood. Receptors originate from a human donor in a cohort sampled during active COVID-19.

The chain recombines TRBV19 with TRBJ2-5, with TRBD2 as a possible D gene (6 bases). CDR3 size: 15 residues. Germline-derived CDR1 and CDR2 are LNHDA and SQIVND (reference sequence). The V end was cut by 5 bases, the J end by 1 base, with 14 bases between. The CDR3 loop reads CASSGKRAVQETQYF. The CDR3 DNA is TGTGCCAGTAGTGGCAAGCGGGCGGTCCAAGAGACCCAGTACTTC.

The chain couples TRBV11-2 to TRBJ1-1; tentative D call: TRBD1 (5 bases). Germline V gene sequence: CDR1 SGHAT, CDR2 FQNNGV. Between the trimmed V and J ends, which lost 5 bases and 0 bases, there was a span of 13 bases. CDR3 length: 15 amino acids. This chain's CDR3 is CASSNPTDMNTEAFF. The CDR3 DNA sequence: TGTGCCAGCAGCAATCCGACGGACATGAACACTGAAGCTTTCTTT.

The chain couples TRBV5-1 to TRBJ2-2; 7 nucleotides match TRBD2. Germline assignment: CDR1 SGHRS and CDR2 YFSETQ. The CDR3 totals 15 residues. Trimming cost V 3 bases and J 0 bases; bases outside gene matches: 2. The CDR3 nucleotides are TGCGCCAGCAGCTCGAGCGGGGCGAACACCGGGGAGCTGTTTTTT. Translation gives CASSSSGANTGELFF. The entire variable domain, with the rest obtained from reference TRBV5-1 and TRBJ2-2, is as follows: KAGVTQTPRYLIKTRGQQVTLSCSPISGHRSVSWYQQTPGQGLQFLFEYFSETQRNKGNFPGRFSGRQFSNSRSEMNVSTLELGDSALYLCASSSSGANTGELFFGEGSRLTVL.

This chain uses TRBV30 with TRBJ2-1; 9 bases are shared with TRBD2. Germline values: CDR1 GTSNPN, CDR2 SVGIG (reference sequence). This CDR3 has 13 residues. The J segment lost 12 bases and the V segment lost 4 bases, leaving 10 bases of the junction unmatched. CDR3: CAWTGAGGPGQFF. The CDR3, as DNA: TGTGCCTGGACGGGGGCGGGAGGGCCAGGGCAGTTCTTC.

The chain combines TRBV9 with TRBJ2-5; TRBD2 aligns across 8 bases. With V trimmed by 5 bases and J by 10 bases, 13 bases remained unmatched. The CDR3 is 14 residues long. Germline CDR1 and CDR2: SGDLS and YYNGEE. CDR3 region: CASSAVSGETSQYF. CDR3 nucleotide sequence: TGTGCCAGCAGTGCCGTTAGCGGGGAGACCAGCCAGTACTTC.

This clone appeared once. This chain joins TRBV19 and TRBJ2-2; 12 bases are a match to TRBD2. V shed 8 bases and J 4 bases; nucleotides not matched to a gene: 8. The length of the CDR3 is 16 residues. Germline CDR1 reads LNHDA; CDR2 reads SQIVND (reference sequence). The CDR3 protein is CASLTSGRMGTGELFF. CDR3 nucleotides: TGTGCCAGTTTGACTAGCGGGAGAATGGGCACCGGGGAGCTGTTTTTT. The full variable domain, rest sourced from reference TRBV19 and TRBJ2-2, is DGGITQSPKYLFRKEGQNVTLSCEQNLNHDAMYWYRQDPGQGLRLIYYSQIVNDFQKGDIAEGYSVSREKKESFPLTVTSAQKNPTAFYLCASLTSGRMGTGELFFGEGSRLTVL.

This clone was observed a single time. J is TRBJ2-1 and V is TRBV30; tentatively, D is TRBD2 (6 bases). Trimming took off 1 base at V and 8 bases at J, with 12 bases between the two ends. Germline V gene sequence: CDR1 GTSNPN, CDR2 SVGIG (reference sequence). CDR3 size: 13 residues. The CDR3 DNA reads TGTGCCTGGAGTGGGGGAGGTTTGCATGAGCAGTTCTTC. It is translated as CAWSGGGLHEQFF.

The table lists this clone with a few counts. The chain carries TRBV2 and TRBJ1-5; 9 positions match TRBD1. This CDR3 region has 15 residues. Per the germline V gene, CDR1 is SNHLY and CDR2 is FYNNEI. J lost 1 base, V lost 5 bases, and 3 bases had no gene match. CDR3 sequence (DNA): TGTGCCAGCAGTACCGGGACAGGGAGCAATCAGCCCCAGCATTTT. Encoded protein: CASSTGTGSNQPQHF.

The chain combines TRBV2 with TRBJ2-5; D is ambiguous. Trimming took off 8 bases at V and 4 bases at J, with 5 bases between the two ends. The CDR3 spans 10 residues. Germline V gives CDR1 SNHLY, CDR2 FYNNEI. This CDR3 is CASLLETQYF. Written as DNA, the CDR3 is TGTGCCAGCCTTTTAGAGACCCAGTACTTC. The variable domain in full, completed from reference TRBV2 and TRBJ2-5, reads EPEVTQTPSHQVTQMGQEVILRCVPISNHLYFYWYRQILGQKVEFLVSFYNNEISEKSEIFDDQFSVERPDGSNFTLKIRSTKLEDSAMYFCASLLETQYFGPGTRLLVL.

The V call is TRBV7-9, the J call TRBJ1-1, with a tentative D call TRBD1 (6 bases). Germline values: CDR1 SEHNR, CDR2 FQNEAQ (reference sequence). Trimming took 5 bases from V and 0 from J, leaving 10 bases between them. This CDR3 has 14 amino acids. CDR3 loop: CASSRGQLNTEAFF. The CDR3 DNA sequence: TGTGCCAGCAGCCGTGGACAGCTGAACACTGAAGCTTTCTTT. The full variable domain, rest sourced from reference TRBV7-9 and TRBJ1-1, is DTGVSQNPRHKITKRGQNVTFRCDPISEHNRLYWYRQTLGQGPEFLTYFQNEAQLEKSRLLSDRFSAERPKGSFSTLEIQRTEQGDSAMYLCASSRGQLNTEAFFGQGTRLTVV.

There are a few counts of this clone. The chain is built from TRBV27 and TRBJ2-3; 8 bases match TRBD1. The germline gives CDR1 MNHEY, CDR2 SMNVEV (reference sequence). The ends lost 5 bases at V and 5 bases at J; junction bases unmatched: 9. The CDR3 spans 15 residues. CDR3: CASSRNQGAGDTQYF. CDR3 bases: TGTGCCAGCAGTCGAAACCAGGGGGCGGGAGATACGCAGTATTTT.

The chain uses TRBV18 and TRBJ1-2, with D unclear. Germline values: CDR1 KGHSH, CDR2 LQKENI. The V gene lost 2 bases and the J gene lost 8 bases, with 12 bases spanning the gap. This CDR3 spans 13 amino acids. The CDR3 is CASSPNVGDGYTF. DNA of the CDR3: TGTGCCAGCTCACCAAATGTGGGCGACGGCTACACCTTC.

The rearrangement links TRBV4-3 to TRBJ2-6; 8 bases map to TRBD1. Germline trimming cut 0 bases from V and 2 bases from J; bases unmatched to any gene: 0. CDR1 and CDR2 from the germline V gene are LGHNA and YSLEER. This CDR3 contains 16 residues. CDR3 protein: CASSQETGAGANVLTF. The CDR3 DNA sequence: TGCGCCAGCAGCCAAGAGACAGGGGCTGGGGCCAACGTCCTGACTTTC.

The chain recombines TRBV4-1 with TRBJ2-5, with D unresolved. The CDR3 spans 14 residues. V lost 6 bases, J lost 1 base, and 12 bases lay in between. CDR1 MGHRA and CDR2 YSYEKL come from the germline V gene. CDR3 bases: TGCGCCAGCAGTAGTACCTGGGCCCAAGAGACCCAGTACTTC. This gives the protein CASSSTWAQETQYF.

The genes are TRBV4-2 and TRBJ1-5; tentatively, D is TRBD1 (5 bases). Germline CDR1 LGHNA, CDR2 YNFKEQ. The length of the CDR3 is 15 residues. The V end was cut by 4 bases, the J end by 7 bases, with 17 bases between. The CDR3 loop is CASSPQITRQQPQHF. The CDR3 DNA is TGTGCCAGCAGCCCCCAAATCACGCGACAGCAGCCCCAGCATTTT.

This rearrangement joins TRBV2 to TRBJ2-1; 9 bases fit TRBD2. The ends lost 5 bases at V and 10 bases at J; junction bases unmatched: 9. The CDR3 length is 14 residues. Germline lookup yields CDR1 SNHLY and CDR2 FYNNEI. DNA for the CDR3: TGTGCCAGCAGTCCAGGACTAGCGCTAGGGGAGCAGTTCTTC. This codes for CASSPGLALGEQFF.

This chain connects TRBV5-4 to TRBJ2-1; D possibly corresponds to TRBD2 (7 bases). The germline V and J ends were trimmed by 2 bases and 8 bases, with 11 bases remaining between them. The CDR3 loop spans 13 amino acids. The V gene's germline CDR1 is SGHNT and CDR2 YYREEE (reference sequence). CDR3 protein: CASSLGGGDEQFF. The CDR3 DNA is TGTGCCAGCAGCTTAGGCGGGGGCGATGAGCAGTTCTTC.